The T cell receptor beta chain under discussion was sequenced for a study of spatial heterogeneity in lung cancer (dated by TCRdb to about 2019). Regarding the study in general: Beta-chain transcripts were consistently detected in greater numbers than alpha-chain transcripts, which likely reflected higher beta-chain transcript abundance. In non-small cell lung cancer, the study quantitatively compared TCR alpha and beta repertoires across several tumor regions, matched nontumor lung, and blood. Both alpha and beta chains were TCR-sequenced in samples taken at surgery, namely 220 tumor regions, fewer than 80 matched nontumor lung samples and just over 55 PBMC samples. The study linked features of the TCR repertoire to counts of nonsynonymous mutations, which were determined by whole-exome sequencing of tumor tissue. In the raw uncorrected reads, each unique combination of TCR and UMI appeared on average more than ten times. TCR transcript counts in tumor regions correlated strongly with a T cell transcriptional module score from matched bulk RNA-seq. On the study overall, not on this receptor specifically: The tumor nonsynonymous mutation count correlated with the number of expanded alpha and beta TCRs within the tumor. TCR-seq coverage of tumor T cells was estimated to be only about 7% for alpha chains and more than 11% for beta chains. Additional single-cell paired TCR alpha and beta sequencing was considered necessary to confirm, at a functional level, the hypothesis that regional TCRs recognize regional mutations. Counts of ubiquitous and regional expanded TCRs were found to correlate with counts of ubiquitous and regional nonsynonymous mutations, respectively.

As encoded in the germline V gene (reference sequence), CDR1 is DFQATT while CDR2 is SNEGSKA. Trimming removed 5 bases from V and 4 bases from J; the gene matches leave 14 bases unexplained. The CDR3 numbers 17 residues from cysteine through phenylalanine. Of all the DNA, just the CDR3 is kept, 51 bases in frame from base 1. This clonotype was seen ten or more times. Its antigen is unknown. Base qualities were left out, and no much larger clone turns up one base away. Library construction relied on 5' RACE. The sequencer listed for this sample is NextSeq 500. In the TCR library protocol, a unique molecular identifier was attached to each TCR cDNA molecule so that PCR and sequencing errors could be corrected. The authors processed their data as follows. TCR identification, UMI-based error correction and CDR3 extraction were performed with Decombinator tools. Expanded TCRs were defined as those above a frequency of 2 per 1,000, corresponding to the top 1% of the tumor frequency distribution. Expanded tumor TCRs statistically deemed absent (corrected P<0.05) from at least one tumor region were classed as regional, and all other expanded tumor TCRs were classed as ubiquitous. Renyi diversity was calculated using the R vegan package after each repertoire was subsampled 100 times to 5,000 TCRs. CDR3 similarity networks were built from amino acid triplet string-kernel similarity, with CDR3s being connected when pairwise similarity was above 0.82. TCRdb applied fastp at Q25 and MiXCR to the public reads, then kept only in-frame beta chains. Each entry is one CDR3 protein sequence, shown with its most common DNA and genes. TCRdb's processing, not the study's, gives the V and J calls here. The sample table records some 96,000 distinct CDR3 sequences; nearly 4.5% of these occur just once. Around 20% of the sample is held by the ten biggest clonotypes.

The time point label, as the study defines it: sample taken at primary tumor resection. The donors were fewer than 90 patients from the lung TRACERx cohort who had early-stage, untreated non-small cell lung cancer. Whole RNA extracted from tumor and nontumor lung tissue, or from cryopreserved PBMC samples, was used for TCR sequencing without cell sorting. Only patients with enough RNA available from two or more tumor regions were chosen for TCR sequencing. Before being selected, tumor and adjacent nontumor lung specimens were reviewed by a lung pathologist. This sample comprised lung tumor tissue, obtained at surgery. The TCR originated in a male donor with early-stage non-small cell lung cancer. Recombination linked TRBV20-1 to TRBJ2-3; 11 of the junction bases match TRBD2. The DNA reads TGCAGTGCTCGCCTCCCGGGAGTAGCGGGAGGGCCAGATACGCAGTATTTT. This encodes CSARLPGVAGGPDTQYF.